This T cell receptor (beta chain) originates from a study of blood T cell repertoires in COVID-19. The wider study: COVID-19 samples collected from the United States, Italy and Spain covered acute and convalescent phases.

Recruitment covered about two dozen US areas and drew participants whose ages spanned roughly 18 to 100 years. Two consecutive negative NP/OP PCR tests, clearance, or resolved symptoms defined Cohort 3 recovery. Methods used by the authors: Reference gene primer amplification gave estimated nucleated cell counts. Using immunoSEQ multiplex PCR, the repertoire was profiled, and TCRdb retains in-frame clones only, with some absent. V and J calls and clone size are given by that table; D and trimming were obtained from the DNA. Counted here are fewer than 300,000 clones, about 93% occurring once; the ten biggest clones make up around 1.1%. This CDR3 has 14 amino acids. Per the germline V gene, CDR1 is SGDLS and CDR2 is YYNGEE. V was trimmed by 0 bases and J by 1 base, leaving 7 bases between them.

The clonotype comes from a woman aged 25 to 39 who had recovered from COVID-19. J is TRBJ1-1 and V is TRBV9; D is unresolved. Sequencing was performed on PBMCs or T cells enriched from blood (not recorded which). CDR3 amino acids: CASSVAGENTEAFF. The CDR3 DNA is TGTGCCAGCAGCGTAGCTGGAGAGAACACTGAAGCTTTCTTT.